This T cell receptor beta chain was identified during a study of blood T cell repertoires in COVID-19. Study summary: Material from acute and convalescent COVID-19 was sourced from the United States, Italy and Spain.

Original processing notes: Researchers report that nucleated cell counts were estimated from reference gene primer amplification. This table comes from immunoSEQ multiplex PCR, and its TCRdb copy is limited to in-frame clones, with some not included. V and J calls and clone size come straight from that table; D and trimming were deduced from the DNA. The sample yields 280,000 or so clones, about 89% seen once. The ends lost 5 bases at V and 1 base at J; junction bases unmatched: 6. The CDR3 spans 15 residues. Per germline, CDR1 LNHDA and CDR2 SQIVND (reference sequence). The specimen was peripheral blood. The sequence was obtained from a woman aged 55-75 years with acute or convalescent COVID-19. The chain recombines TRBV19 with TRBJ1-1, with 8 bases aligning to TRBD1. The CDR3, as DNA: TGTGCCAGTAGTCCCGACAGGGGATCGAACACTGAAGCTTTCTTT. Translating it yields CASSPDRGSNTEAFF. The full variable domain, its missing parts supplied by reference TRBV19 and TRBJ1-1, is DGGITQSPKYLFRKEGQNVTLSCEQNLNHDAMYWYRQDPGQGLRLIYYSQIVNDFQKGDIAEGYSVSREKKESFPLTVTSAQKNPTAFYLCASSPDRGSNTEAFFGQGTRLTVV.